This T cell receptor beta chain was found in a study of cytomegalovirus exposure and HLA in healthy donors. General study results and limits: In a later analysis, 15,000 to 20,000 TCR beta sequences were associated with HLA alleles at 0.05 false discovery rate.

The PCR used 60 Vbeta and 13 Jbeta primers. Only in-frame clones appear in the TCRdb table, and some are missing; sequencing was by immunoSEQ multiplex PCR. The sample yields about 210,000 clones, roughly 90% seen once. With respect to this clone: Its cognate antigen is unknown.

The CDR3 consists of 16 residues. In germline, CDR1 is SNHLY, CDR2 FYNNEI. V lost 6 bases to trimming and J lost 4 bases; unmatched junction nucleotides: 12. The rearrangement joins TRBV2 to TRBJ1-2; 9 positions match TRBD1. The receptor's source is a woman younger than 45 in good health and CMV-seronegative. The sequenced sample was PBMCs. For the CDR3, the DNA is TGTGCCAGCAGATTCCGGGACAGGGCCGATCTCTATGGCTACACCTTC. It codes for CASRFRDRADLYGYTF.